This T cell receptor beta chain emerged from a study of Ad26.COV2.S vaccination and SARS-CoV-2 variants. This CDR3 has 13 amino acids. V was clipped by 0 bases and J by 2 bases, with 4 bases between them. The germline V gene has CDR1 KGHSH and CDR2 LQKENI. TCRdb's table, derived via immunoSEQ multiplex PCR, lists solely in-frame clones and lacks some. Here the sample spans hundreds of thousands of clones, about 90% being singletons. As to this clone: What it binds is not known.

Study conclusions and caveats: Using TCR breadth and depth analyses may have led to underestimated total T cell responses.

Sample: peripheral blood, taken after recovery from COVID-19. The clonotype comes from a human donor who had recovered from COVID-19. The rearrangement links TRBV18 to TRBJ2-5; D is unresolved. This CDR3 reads CASSPPVQETQYF. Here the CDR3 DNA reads TGTGCCAGCTCACCACCGGTTCAAGAGACCCAGTACTTC.